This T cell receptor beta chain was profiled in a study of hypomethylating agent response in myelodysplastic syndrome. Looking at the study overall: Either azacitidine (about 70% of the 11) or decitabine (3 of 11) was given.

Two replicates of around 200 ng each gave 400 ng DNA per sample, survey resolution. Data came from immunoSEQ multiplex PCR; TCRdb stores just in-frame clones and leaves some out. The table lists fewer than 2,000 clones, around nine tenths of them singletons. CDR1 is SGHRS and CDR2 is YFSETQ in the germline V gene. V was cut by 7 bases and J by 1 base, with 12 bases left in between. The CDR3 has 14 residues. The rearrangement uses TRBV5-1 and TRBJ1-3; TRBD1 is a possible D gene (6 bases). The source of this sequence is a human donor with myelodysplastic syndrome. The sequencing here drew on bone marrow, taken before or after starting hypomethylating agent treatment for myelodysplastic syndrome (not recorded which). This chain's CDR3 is CASGQGFSGNTIYF. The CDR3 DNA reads TGCGCCAGCGGGCAGGGGTTTTCTGGAAACACCATATATTTT.